These T cell receptor beta chains were read from a single sample in a study of spatial heterogeneity in lung cancer. TCRdb fed the 5' RACE reads into MiXCR, producing one record per CDR3 protein. This sample has fewer than 1,500 distinct CDR3 sequences; 6.5% occur once, and the top ten carry 15% to 20%. The input for sequencing was normal lung tissue next to the tumor, taken at surgery. Receptor source: a male donor with early-stage non-small cell lung cancer. Both conserved end residues are part of each CDR3. A D gene is named only where the DNA matches it firmly. Each size is once, few or many counts, or a class when the clone is expanded.

J: TRBJ2-1
D: TRBD2
V: TRBV19
size: medium-sized
CDR3: CASLSGGPLGEQFF
DNA: TGTGCCAGTCTTAGCGGGGGGCCCTTGGGTGAGCAGTTCTTC

J: TRBJ2-6
D: TRBD1
V: TRBV30
size: medium-sized
CDR3: CAWRGGAGANVLTF
DNA: TGTGCCTGGAGAGGGGGCGCTGGGGCCAACGTCCTGACTTTC

J: TRBJ2-2
D: -
V: TRBV7-2
size: large
CDR3: CASTPGQPNTGELFF
DNA: TGTGCCAGCACCCCGGGACAACCAAACACCGGGGAGCTGTTTTTT

J: TRBJ2-5
D: TRBD2
V: TRBV7-6
size: medium-sized
CDR3: CASIMTGTSGETQYF
DNA: TGTGCCAGCATCATGACCGGGACTAGCGGAGAGACCCAGTACTTC

J: TRBJ2-7
D: TRBD1
V: TRBV7-9
size: medium-sized
CDR3: CASSVWDSSYEQYF
DNA: TGTGCCAGCAGCGTCTGGGACAGTTCCTACGAGCAGTACTTC

J: TRBJ2-7
D: -
V: TRBV12-3/TRBV12-4
size: many
CDR3: CASTPSQGHLDEQYF
DNA: TGTGCCAGCACCCCCTCCCAGGGTCACCTCGACGAGCAGTACTTC

J: TRBJ2-1
D: TRBD2
V: TRBV28
size: large
CDR3: CASSFRPGPGLAGYNEQFF
DNA: TGTGCCAGCAGTTTCCGACCTGGTCCGGGACTAGCGGGTTACAATGAGCAGTTCTTC

J: TRBJ2-2
D: -
V: TRBV7-2
size: large
CDR3: CASRPGNTGELFF
DNA: TGTGCCAGCAGACCCGGGAACACCGGGGAGCTGTTTTTT

J: TRBJ2-3
D: -
V: TRBV7-1
size: few
CDR3: CASSSPGYTTDTQYF
DNA: TGTGCCAGCAGCTCCCCCGGATACACCACAGATACGCAGTATTTT

J: TRBJ2-2
D: -
V: TRBV7-2
size: medium-sized
CDR3: CASSFESTRPGELFF
DNA: TGTGCCAGCAGCTTTGAGTCAACCCGCCCCGGGGAGCTGTTTTTT

J: TRBJ1-5
D: -
V: TRBV18
size: medium-sized
CDR3: CASSRDTYQPQHF
DNA: TGTGCCAGCTCGCGGGACACATATCAGCCCCAGCATTTT